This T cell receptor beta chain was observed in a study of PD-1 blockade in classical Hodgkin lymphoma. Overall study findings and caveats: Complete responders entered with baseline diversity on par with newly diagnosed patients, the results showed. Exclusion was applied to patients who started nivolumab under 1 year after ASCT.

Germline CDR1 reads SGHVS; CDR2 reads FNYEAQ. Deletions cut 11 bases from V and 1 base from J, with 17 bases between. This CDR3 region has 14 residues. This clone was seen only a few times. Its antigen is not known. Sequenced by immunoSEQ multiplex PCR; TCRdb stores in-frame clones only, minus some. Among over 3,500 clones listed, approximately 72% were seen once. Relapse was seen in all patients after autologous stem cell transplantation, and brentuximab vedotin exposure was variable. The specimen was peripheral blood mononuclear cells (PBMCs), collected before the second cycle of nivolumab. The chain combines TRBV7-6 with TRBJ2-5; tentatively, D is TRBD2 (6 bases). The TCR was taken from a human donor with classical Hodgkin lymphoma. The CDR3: CAPHGRESQETQYF. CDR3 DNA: TGTGCCCCCCACGGGCGGGAAAGCCAAGAGACCCAGTACTTC.